A selection of T cell receptor beta chains follows, all from one sample in a study of blood T cell repertoires in COVID-19. Libraries were prepared by immunoSEQ multiplex PCR; TCRdb keeps only in-frame clonotypes and omits some of them. The profile shows around 230,000 clones, 80% to 90% of them singletons. Material: peripheral blood. These receptor sequences come from a woman aged 35 to 49 with active or convalescent COVID-19. Both conserved end residues are part of each CDR3. A D gene is named only where the DNA matches it firmly.

d_gene | j_gene | v_gene | CDR3aa
NA | TRBJ2-7 | TRBV10-2 | CASRRDRLYEQYF
NA | TRBJ2-7 | TRBV18 | CASSLQAYEQYF
NA | TRBJ1-5 | TRBV19 | CASKITGGVPQHF
TRBD1 | TRBJ1-2 | TRBV28 | CASSLPYGQGNGYTF
NA | TRBJ2-1 | TRBV20-1 | CSASRGLLYNEQFF
TRBD2 | TRBJ2-5 | TRBV27 | CASSFSPRVAGAGETQYF
NA | TRBJ2-4 | TRBV6-1 | CASSEMGGENIQYF
NA | TRBJ2-7 | TRBV12-2 | CASPQAPGPTPSGSYEQYF
TRBD1 | TRBJ1-1 | TRBV12-3/TRBV12-4 | CASSRDRNTEAFF
NA | TRBJ2-5 | TRBV5-1 | CASSLLSETQYF
TRBD1 | TRBJ1-5 | TRBV15 | CATSTGPLDRDVNQPQHF
NA | TRBJ1-4 | TRBV6-6 | CASTGKGTNEKLFF
NA | TRBJ2-3 | TRBV9 | CASSLRGDTQYF
TRBD2 | TRBJ2-2 | TRBV5-5 | CASSRWYREGTGELFF
NA | TRBJ2-7 | TRBV24-1 | CATSDSSSEQYF
NA | TRBJ1-6 | TRBV9 | CASSGQGQGNSPLHF
TRBD1 | TRBJ1-2 | TRBV24-1 | CATSRGQDISGYTF
NA | TRBJ2-7 | TRBV6-6 | CASSLRGMPYEQYF
TRBD1 | TRBJ1-6 | TRBV28 | CASSAGTGFAGNSPLHF
NA | TRBJ1-2 | TRBV27 | CASSSRVERVDGYTF
NA | TRBJ2-1 | TRBV7-9 | CASSLGGPYNEQFF
TRBD1 | TRBJ1-4 | TRBV24-1 | CATSDADRGNEKLFF
TRBD1 | TRBJ1-1 | TRBV7-8 | CASSPYRGAGITEAFF
NA | TRBJ2-5 | TRBV30 | CAWSGTNGARTQYF
NA | TRBJ1-1 | TRBV28 | CASSPHSGVGTEAFF
NA | TRBJ1-3 | TRBV3-1/TRBV3-2 | CASSRGGTGNTIYF
TRBD1 | TRBJ2-7 | TRBV11-3 | CASSFSGTGIYEQYF
NA | TRBJ1-4 | TRBV2 | CASSATQGSNEKLFF
TRBD1 | TRBJ1-2 | TRBV9 | CASSPWGTGGHTF
TRBD2 | TRBJ2-5 | TRBV7-3 | CASSPVAGGGRETQYF
TRBD1 | TRBJ1-2 | TRBV5-1 | CASSLGGQLSNYGYTF
TRBD1 | TRBJ1-5 | TRBV7-2 | CASSFMSGGHQPQHF
NA | TRBJ1-1 | TRBV6-6 | CASSSRREGDTEAFF
NA | TRBJ2-1 | TRBV5-1 | CASSLGASYNEQFF
TRBD1 | TRBJ1-2 | TRBV7-6 | CASSSSGTGWNYGYTF
TRBD2 | TRBJ2-2 | TRBV7-3 | CASSPKRGEPNTGELFF
TRBD2 | TRBJ2-2 | TRBV6-2/TRBV6-3 | CASSIGPGGTGELFF
NA | TRBJ1-2 | TRBV9 | CASSVTPRDGGGRGFSGGYTF
NA | TRBJ1-6 | TRBV7-9 | CASSLKKGGDSPLHF
NA | TRBJ1-1 | TRBV12-5 | CASPLGGTEAFF